The 17 T cell receptor beta chains below all came from one sample that was sequenced in a study of CD8+ T cells in alopecia areata. RNA was extracted and reverse transcribed into cDNA as the sequencing template. Repertoires were generated with immunoSEQ multiplex PCR, while TCRdb's copy carries only in-frame clones and drops some. The sample lists 200,000 to 250,000 clones, around 43% occurring once. Specified treatment: oral pan-JAK inhibitor, 5-10 mg twice daily. The starting material was CD4+ T cells sorted from blood, obtained at approximately week 36, from a patient treated with tofacitinib. The receptor source for this set is a human donor with alopecia areata.

This chain joins TRBV7-2 and TRBJ2-7; a weak D match, TRBD1 (6 bases). Trimming pared 5 bases from V and 4 bases from J, leaving 18 bases between. Germline CDR1 is SGHTA and CDR2 is FQGNSA. The length of the CDR3 is 15 residues. Here the CDR3 reads CASSQSRGTFYEQYF. CDR3 sequence (DNA): TGTGCCAGCAGCCAGTCAAGGGGGACATTTTACGAGCAGTACTTC.

The chain employs TRBV2 and TRBJ2-7, with 7 bases lining up with TRBD1. Germline lookup yields CDR1 SNHLY and CDR2 FYNNEI. The CDR3 extends over 15 amino acids. V dropped 2 bases and J dropped 7; count of bases not matched to a gene: 11. The CDR3, as DNA: TGTGCCAGCAGTGAATTAGGGGGCTGGACGTATGAGCAGTACTTC. It codes for CASSELGGWTYEQYF.

The chain employs TRBV7-2 and TRBJ2-3; D is undetermined. CDR3 size: 14 residues. V gave up 1 base and J gave up 6 bases, with 11 bases separating them. Germline V gene data show CDR1 as SGHTA and CDR2 as FQGNSA. The CDR3, as DNA: TGTGCCAGCAGCTTAGATTGGGGTACCGATACGCAGTATTTT. This sequence encodes CASSLDWGTDTQYF.

The rearrangement joins TRBV15 to TRBJ2-5, with a weak D call TRBD2 (6 bases). CDR1 and CDR2 (germline): LNHNV, YYDKDF (reference sequence). This CDR3 is built from 15 residues. The germline V and J ends were trimmed by 2 bases and 3 bases, with 13 bases remaining between them. CDR3 amino acids: CATSRFRRAEETQYF. The CDR3 DNA follows: TGTGCCACCAGCAGATTTCGGAGGGCGGAAGAGACCCAGTACTTC.

This clone was detected once. This rearrangement joins TRBV9 to TRBJ2-1; possible D gene TRBD2, 6 bases. The germline gives CDR1 SGDLS, CDR2 YYNGEE. The CDR3 has 15 residues. V lost 0 bases to trimming and J lost 8 bases, with 15 bases between them. The CDR3 DNA reads TGTGCCAGCAGCGTAGGAGCGGGCCACCTCGATGAGCAGTTCTTC. It specifies CASSVGAGHLDEQFF.

This clone showed up just a few times. This chain joins TRBV25-1 and TRBJ1-1; 10 positions match TRBD1. The V gene's germline CDR1 is MGHDK and CDR2 SYGVNS. Unmatched junction bases numbered 13, after V lost 8 bases and J lost 4 bases. There are 16 residues in the CDR3. The CDR3 sequence: CASGRLSGQGFTEAFF. DNA of the CDR3: TGTGCCAGCGGGCGCTTATCGGGACAGGGGTTCACTGAAGCTTTCTTT.

The chain recombines TRBV30 with TRBJ1-1; unclear D gene. This CDR3 comprises 11 residues. CDR1 is GTSNPN and CDR2 is SVGIG in the germline V gene (reference sequence). Trimming removed 7 bases from V and 4 bases from J, with 10 bases in between. The CDR3 is CAYYRVTEAFF. The CDR3 nucleotides are TGTGCCTACTACCGAGTCACTGAAGCTTTCTTT.

The V gene is TRBV4-3, the J gene TRBJ2-3, with 10 bases aligning to TRBD1. The CDR3 totals 15 residues. With 2 bases clipped from V and 3 bases from J, the junction kept 2 bases outside the gene matches. Germline V gene lookup returns CDR1 LGHNA and CDR2 YSLEER. This CDR3 is CASSQPGQGTDTQYF. The CDR3 coding sequence is TGCGCCAGCAGCCAACCGGGACAGGGGACAGATACGCAGTATTTT.

This clone occurred once. V gene TRBV25-1 combines with J gene TRBJ2-7; D is perhaps TRBD2 (6 bases). This CDR3 has 15 residues. V was cut by 4 bases and J by 5 bases, with 18 bases left in between. Germline-derived CDR1 and CDR2 are MGHDK and SYGVNS. This CDR3 reads CASSVLSTPGDEQYF. CDR3 sequence (DNA): TGTGCCAGCAGTGTCCTGTCGACACCGGGGGACGAGCAGTACTTC.

V gene TRBV6-6 combines with J gene TRBJ2-7; TRBD1 or TRBD2 may be the D gene (5 bases each). CDR3 size: 13 residues. V lost 3 bases and J 2 bases, leaving 8 bases between the germline ends. The germline V gene encodes CDR1 MNHNY and CDR2 SVGAGI (reference sequence). The DNA of the CDR3 is TGTGCCAGCAGTTATGGGGGTACCTACGAGCAGTACTTC. It codes for CASSYGGTYEQYF.

The rearrangement joins TRBV4-1 to TRBJ2-4; D might be TRBD1 (6 bases). In germline, CDR1 is MGHRA, CDR2 YSYEKL. Trimming took off 0 bases at V and 0 bases at J, with 12 bases between the two ends. The CDR3 is made up of 17 amino acids. The CDR3 DNA reads TGCGCCAGCAGCCAAGACGTGCAGGGGTTAGCCAAAAACATTCAGTACTTC. Translation gives CASSQDVQGLAKNIQYF.

This clone was counted only a few times. The V call is TRBV6-5, the J call TRBJ1-4, with D possibly matching TRBD1 (5 bases). The V end was cut by 8 bases, the J end by 10 bases, with 14 bases between. The CDR3 sequence is 12 residues long. CDR1 MNHEY and CDR2 SVGAGI come from the germline V gene. The CDR3 DNA reads TGTGCCAGCGGGACCCGAAGCGGAAAACTGTTTTTT. As protein: CASGTRSGKLFF.

The chain combines TRBV27 with TRBJ2-7; TRBD2 matches at 9 bases. Germline-derived CDR1 and CDR2 are MNHEY and SMNVEV (reference sequence). The CDR3 loop spans 14 amino acids. Trimming removed 2 bases from V and 4 bases from J; junction bases left unmatched: 3. CDR3 amino acids: CASSLAGGLYEQYF. In DNA form, the CDR3 reads TGTGCCAGCAGTTTAGCGGGAGGGTTGTACGAGCAGTACTTC.

The chain carries TRBV11-2 and TRBJ2-1; tentative D call: TRBD2 (5 bases). Trimming removed 3 bases at V and 8 bases at J, with 11 bases between. This CDR3 is built from 13 residues. The V gene's germline CDR1 is SGHAT and CDR2 FQNNGV. CDR3 residues: CASSLSWGDEQFF. The CDR3 region has the DNA TGTGCCAGCAGCTTGTCTTGGGGAGATGAGCAGTTCTTC.

This chain uses TRBV9 with TRBJ2-7; no clear D. Trimming stripped 9 bases from V and 4 bases from J, with 8 bases between. The CDR3 consists of 10 residues. Germline lookup yields CDR1 SGDLS and CDR2 YYNGEE. CDR3 protein: CATQGYEQYF. CDR3 coding DNA: TGTGCCACCCAAGGTTACGAGCAGTACTTC. Variable domain in full (rest from reference TRBV9 and TRBJ2-7): DSGVTQTPKHLITATGQRVTLRCSPRSGDLSVYWYQQSLDQGLQFLIQYYNGEERAKGNILERFSAQQFPDLHSELNLSSLELGDSALYFCATQGYEQYFGPGTRLTVT.

The chain joins TRBV5-6 to TRBJ2-2; no firm D call. CDR3 length equals 13 residues. CDR1 is SGHDT and CDR2 is YYEEEE in the germline V gene. V lost 2 bases and J lost 4, with 6 bases in between. The CDR3 sequence: CASSFVGTGELFF. The CDR3 DNA follows: TGTGCCAGCAGCTTCGTAGGCACCGGGGAGCTGTTTTTT.

This clone is a singleton in its sample. This chain joins TRBV2 and TRBJ2-2, with 13 bases identical to TRBD2. The CDR3 has 18 amino acids. CDR1 is SNHLY and CDR2 is FYNNEI in the germline V gene. With V trimmed by 4 bases and J by 1 base, 6 bases remained unmatched. CDR3 in DNA: TGTGCCAGCAGTGCCCGCAGACTAGCGGGAGGGAACACCGGGGAGCTGTTTTTT. This sequence encodes CASSARRLAGGNTGELFF.